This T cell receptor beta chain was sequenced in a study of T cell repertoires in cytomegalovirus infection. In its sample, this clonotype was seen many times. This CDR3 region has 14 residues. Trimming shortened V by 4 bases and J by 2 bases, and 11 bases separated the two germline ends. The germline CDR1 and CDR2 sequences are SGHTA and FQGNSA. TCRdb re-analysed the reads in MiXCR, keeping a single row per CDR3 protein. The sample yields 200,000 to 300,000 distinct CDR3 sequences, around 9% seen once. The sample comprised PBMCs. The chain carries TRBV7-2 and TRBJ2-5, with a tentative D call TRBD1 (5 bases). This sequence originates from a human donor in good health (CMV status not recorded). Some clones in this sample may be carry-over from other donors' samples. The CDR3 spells CASSWGLDQETQYF. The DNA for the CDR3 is TGTGCCAGCAGCTGGGGCCTAGATCAAGAGACCCAGTACTTC.